The 21 T cell receptor beta chains in this list originate from one sample, sequenced in a study of cytomegalovirus exposure and HLA in healthy donors. Produced via immunoSEQ multiplex PCR; TCRdb's table is partial and in-frame only. The sample carries about 140,000 clones, 85% to 90% recorded once. The sequencing sample was made of PBMCs. These receptors were taken from a man aged 18 to 29 in good health and CMV-seropositive.

The chain has TRBV9 and TRBJ1-1, with a tentative D call TRBD1 (5 bases). V lost 0 bases and J lost 5, with 11 bases in between. CDR1 and CDR2 (germline): SGDLS, YYNGEE. The CDR3 is 14 amino acids. CDR3: CASSVEGKRTEAFF. The CDR3 DNA sequence: TGTGCCAGCAGCGTAGAGGGGAAACGGACTGAAGCTTTCTTT.

The chain has TRBV7-6 and TRBJ2-7, with TRBD1 identical over 7 bases. Germline assignment: CDR1 SGHVS and CDR2 FNYEAQ. J lost 0 bases, V lost 4 bases, and 6 bases had no gene match. The CDR3 is 15 residues long. The CDR3 DNA reads TGTGCCAGCAGCTCCAGACAGGGCCTCTCCTACGAGCAGTACTTC. Amino acid sequence: CASSSRQGLSYEQYF.

CDR3 protein: CASSVGWDFSYEQYF. For the CDR3, the DNA is TGTGCCAGCAGCGTAGGTTGGGACTTCTCCTACGAGCAGTACTTC. The chain recombines TRBV9 with TRBJ2-7; tentatively, D is TRBD2 (6 bases). The V gene lost 0 bases and the J gene lost 0 bases, with 10 bases spanning the gap. CDR1 SGDLS and CDR2 YYNGEE come from the germline V gene. The length of the CDR3 is 15 residues.

CDR3 protein: CASSEAGEVTF. The CDR3 region has the DNA TGTGCCAGCAGTGAAGCTGGCGAGGTCACCTTC. The chain links TRBV6-1 to TRBJ1-2, with D unclear. The germline gives CDR1 MNHNS, CDR2 SASEGT. This CDR3 spans 11 amino acids. With 0 bases removed from V and 13 bases from J, the gap between germline ends came to 9 bases.

In this sample, this clone turned up once. The chain uses TRBV7-8 and TRBJ2-5, with 9 bases that match TRBD2. Germline V gene lookup returns CDR1 SGHVS and CDR2 FQNEAQ. CDR3 size: 18 residues. Trimming at V came to 1 base and at J to 5 bases, leaving 14 bases not matched to a gene. The CDR3 bases are TGTGCCAGCAGCTTAGGTCCAGGGTTAGGCGGGGGGGGTGAGACCCAGTACTTC. This translates into CASSLGPGLGGGGETQYF.

This chain connects TRBV27 to TRBJ1-2, with D possibly TRBD1 on 6 matching bases. The CDR3 extends over 16 amino acids. Germline CDR1 reads MNHEY; CDR2 reads SMNVEV (reference sequence). V lost 5 bases, J lost 4 bases, and 20 bases lay in between. The CDR3 is CASSPLSGGLGYGYTF. Written as DNA, the CDR3 is TGTGCCAGCAGTCCACTTTCCGGGGGGCTTGGCTATGGCTACACCTTC.

The chain couples TRBV21-1 to TRBJ1-4; the table gives TRBD1 as D, unverified against the DNA. TRBV21-1 is a recognized pseudogene. The CDR3 contains 15 residues. The chain's CDR3 is CASSSRDRELGKLFF. The CDR3 DNA reads TGTGCCAGCAGCAGCCGGGACAGGGAGTTAGGAAAACTGTTTTTT.

The genes are TRBV7-8 and TRBJ2-5, with D unclear. CDR1 is SGHVS, CDR2 FQNEAQ, per germline. CDR3 length equals 14 residues. The germline V and J ends were trimmed by 6 bases and 3 bases, with 14 bases remaining between them. As DNA, the CDR3 is TGTGCCAGCAGGTCGACTTGGATTAAAGAGACCCAGTACTTC. This encodes CASRSTWIKETQYF. Drawing the rest from reference TRBV7-8 and TRBJ2-5, the complete variable domain is GAGVSQSPRYKVAKRGQDVALRCDPISGHVSLFWYQQALGQGPEFLTYFQNEAQLDKSGLPSDRFFAERPEGSVSTLKIQRTQQEDSAVYLCASRSTWIKETQYFGPGTRLLVL.

There are a few counts of this clone. V usage is TRBV5-4 and J usage is TRBJ1-2, with a weak D call TRBD1 (5 bases). Between the trimmed V and J ends, which lost 7 bases and 4 bases, there was a span of 14 bases. Germline lookup yields CDR1 SGHNT and CDR2 YYREEE (reference sequence). CDR3 length: 13 amino acids. For the CDR3, the DNA is TGTGCCAGCGGATCGACAGAAGCCTATGGCTACACCTTC. Encoded protein: CASGSTEAYGYTF.

The genes are TRBV5-1 and TRBJ1-4; 8 bases are a match to TRBD1. Germline assignment: CDR1 SGHRS and CDR2 YFSETQ. There are 15 residues in the CDR3. J was trimmed by 7 bases and V by 2 bases; bases with no gene match: 7. DNA of the CDR3: TGCGCCAGCAGCTTACGGACAGGGCTGACTGAAAAACTGTTTTTT. Protein product: CASSLRTGLTEKLFF.

The chain carries TRBV11-3 and TRBJ2-1; 7 positions agree with TRBD2. V shed 7 bases and J 7 bases; nucleotides not matched to a gene: 10. This CDR3 spans 14 amino acids. CDR1 SGHNT and CDR2 YENEEA come from the germline V gene. The CDR3: CASTLGGSWNEQFF. The CDR3 nucleotides are TGTGCCAGCACCCTCGGCGGGAGTTGGAATGAGCAGTTCTTC.

V usage is TRBV6-1 and J usage is TRBJ1-2; TRBD1 aligns across 7 bases. The CDR3 is 15 amino acids. V gave up 5 bases and J gave up 5 bases; unmatched junction bases: 11. The germline V gene encodes CDR1 MNHNS and CDR2 SASEGT. DNA of the CDR3: TGTGCCAGCAGTCCTCGTACCGGGACAGATTATGGCTACACCTTC. As protein: CASSPRTGTDYGYTF.

J is TRBJ2-5 and V is TRBV27, with D possibly being TRBD2 (5 bases). The CDR3 is 13 amino acids. Per the germline V gene, CDR1 is MNHEY and CDR2 is SMNVEV (reference sequence). The V end was cut by 3 bases, the J end by 4 bases, with 9 bases between. The CDR3 sequence: CASSFSLAETQYF. CDR3 in DNA: TGTGCCAGCAGTTTTAGCCTAGCAGAGACCCAGTACTTC.

The chain uses TRBV27 and TRBJ2-1; 12 bases map to TRBD2. This CDR3 is built from 15 residues. V dropped 5 bases and J dropped 8; count of bases not matched to a gene: 7. Germline CDR1 reads MNHEY; CDR2 reads SMNVEV (reference sequence). CDR3 amino acids: CASSPSGGVIHEQFF. Here the CDR3 DNA reads TGTGCCAGCAGTCCTAGCGGGGGGGTAATACATGAGCAGTTCTTC.

This clone was recorded only once. This chain uses TRBV5-1 with TRBJ2-3; D unclear. The CDR3 runs 14 residues. Per the germline V gene, CDR1 is SGHRS and CDR2 is YFSETQ. V was shortened by 2 bases and J by 0 bases, with 7 bases between the two germline ends. This CDR3 reads CASSFGASTDTQYF. The CDR3 bases are TGCGCCAGCAGCTTCGGAGCCAGCACAGATACGCAGTATTTT.

The rearrangement uses TRBV6-5 and TRBJ2-7; 9 positions match TRBD1. The germline V gene encodes CDR1 MNHEY and CDR2 SVGAGI. The CDR3 totals 15 residues. V lost 1 base to trimming and J lost 7 bases; unmatched junction nucleotides: 8. The CDR3 loop is CASSYWTGALEEQYF. For the CDR3, the DNA is TGTGCCAGCAGTTACTGGACAGGGGCCTTAGAAGAGCAGTACTTC.

This sequence joins TRBV5-1 and TRBJ2-7, with 8 bases that match TRBD2. This CDR3 spans 14 amino acids. The junction had 5 bases not matched to a gene; V was cut back by 4 bases and J by 2 bases. CDR1 SGHRS and CDR2 YFSETQ come from the germline V gene. The CDR3 loop is CASSPRGVTYEQYF. The DNA of the CDR3 is TGCGCCAGCAGCCCGCGGGGGGTTACCTACGAGCAGTACTTC.

The V and J genes are TRBV30 and TRBJ2-5; 9 positions agree with TRBD2. CDR3 size: 14 residues. J was trimmed by 4 bases and V by 3 bases; bases with no gene match: 6. Germline V gene lookup returns CDR1 GTSNPN and CDR2 SVGIG (reference sequence). CDR3 nucleotides: TGTGCCTGGAGGCTAGCGGGATCCTTAGAGACCCAGTACTTC. Translation gives CAWRLAGSLETQYF.

This rearrangement joins TRBV27 to TRBJ1-2; 7 nucleotides agree with TRBD1. V trimming: 5 bases; J trimming: 6 bases; junction bases outside the gene matches: 18. The CDR3 has 17 amino acids. Germline V lookup: CDR1 MNHEY, CDR2 SMNVEV (reference sequence). CDR3 loop: CASSGLLAKTGWDGYTF. The CDR3 coding sequence is TGTGCCAGCAGTGGACTACTAGCAAAGACAGGGTGGGATGGCTACACCTTC.

This chain links TRBV11-2 with TRBJ2-3; 7 nucleotides align to TRBD1. Germline lookup yields CDR1 SGHAT and CDR2 FQNNGV. After removal of 1 base from V and 3 bases from J, the junction contained 4 bases not matched to a gene. The CDR3 extends over 15 amino acids. The CDR3 DNA follows: TGTGCCAGCAGCTTAGGTACAGGGGAGACAGATACGCAGTATTTT. It encodes CASSLGTGETDTQYF.

V usage is TRBV18 and J usage is TRBJ1-2; 9 nucleotides match TRBD1. Germline-derived CDR1 and CDR2 are KGHSH and LQKENI. Trimming took 3 bases from V and 7 from J; bases not matched to a gene: 12. CDR3 size: 16 residues. In nucleotides, the CDR3 is TGTGCCAGCTCACCGGGACAGGGCCTGATCTCTTCTGGCTACACCTTC. Protein product: CASSPGQGLISSGYTF.